These 23 T cell receptor beta chains were all obtained from the same sample, sequenced in a study of T cells after yellow fever vaccination. TCRdb re-analysed the 5' RACE reads in MiXCR, keeping a single row per CDR3 protein. Here the sample spans roughly 330,000 distinct CDR3 sequences, around 4.1% being singletons. The source was PBMCs, collected 5 days after the yellow fever booster vaccination. Source of these receptors: a man between 18 and 29 years old who received the YFV17D yellow fever vaccine.

This clonotype was seen a handful of times. DNA of the CDR3: TGTGCCAGCAGCTTTATTGGAGGGGAGACCCAGTACTTC. This sequence encodes CASSFIGGETQYF. The chain uses TRBV7-3 and TRBJ2-5, with D possibly being TRBD2 (6 bases). Trimming shortened V by 3 bases and J by 5 bases, and 10 bases separated the two germline ends. The CDR3 runs to 13 residues. Per the germline V gene, CDR1 is SGHTA and CDR2 is FQGTGA.

The genes are TRBV20-1 and TRBJ1-4; 8 bases are shared with TRBD1. V was pared by 3 bases and J by 6 bases, with 9 bases of the junction left unmatched. CDR3 length: 15 amino acids. Germline lookup yields CDR1 DFQATT and CDR2 SNEGSKA (reference sequence). DNA for the CDR3: TGCAGTGCTAGGACGGCCCAGGGGGCCGATGAAAAACTGTTTTTT. Translated: CSARTAQGADEKLFF.

This clonotype has a count of ten or more. The chain is built from TRBV11-2 and TRBJ2-2; D gene uncertain. The V end was cut by 2 bases, the J end by 0 bases, with 10 bases between. CDR3 length equals 16 residues. Germline V lookup: CDR1 SGHAT, CDR2 FQNNGV. The CDR3 DNA sequence: TGTGCCAGCAGCTTAATACCACCGTCGAACACCGGGGAGCTGTTTTTT. Its translation: CASSLIPPSNTGELFF.

The chain is built from TRBV29-1 and TRBJ2-5; maybe TRBD2 (5 bases). Trimming took 1 base from V and 1 from J, leaving 10 bases between them. The CDR3 is 14 amino acids. CDR1 is SQVTM, CDR2 ANQGSEA, per germline. In DNA form, the CDR3 reads TGCAGCGTTGAAGGAGGGCGTGTCCAAGAGACCCAGTACTTC. Amino acids: CSVEGGRVQETQYF.

The chain carries TRBV30 and TRBJ2-7; D uncertain. This CDR3 is built from 12 residues. CDR1 is GTSNPN, CDR2 SVGIG, per germline (reference sequence). Between the trimmed V and J ends, which lost 4 bases and 2 bases, there was a span of 9 bases. In DNA, the CDR3 is TGTGCCTGGAATCGGCAGCCCTACGAGCAGTACTTC. Translation: CAWNRQPYEQYF.

This chain uses TRBV7-9 with TRBJ1-2; D is possibly TRBD1 (6 bases). V lost 0 bases, J lost 3 bases, and 17 bases lay in between. The CDR3 runs 17 residues. In germline, CDR1 is SEHNR, CDR2 FQNEAQ (reference sequence). CDR3 protein: CASSLARLGARDYGYTF. DNA of the CDR3: TGTGCCAGCAGCTTAGCGCGTCTGGGGGCCAGGGACTATGGCTACACCTTC.

V gene TRBV30 combines with J gene TRBJ2-5, with D maybe TRBD1 (6 bases). Germline-derived CDR1 and CDR2 are GTSNPN and SVGIG (reference sequence). V lost 3 bases and J lost 5, with 16 bases in between. The CDR3 has 14 amino acids. The CDR3: CAWSLGTPRETQYF. CDR3 DNA sequence: TGTGCCTGGAGCCTCGGGACACCACGGGAGACCCAGTACTTC.

This clonotype has a handful of counts. The chain links TRBV6-5 to TRBJ1-2; 7 bases are a match to TRBD1. The junction had 7 bases not matched to a gene; V was cut back by 3 bases and J by 0 bases. CDR3 length: 16 residues. The germline gives CDR1 MNHEY, CDR2 SVGAGI. CDR3 residues: CASSYSGGAANYGYTF. The CDR3 region has the DNA TGTGCCAGCAGTTATTCAGGGGGGGCAGCTAACTATGGCTACACCTTC.

This clonotype occurred many times. The genes are TRBV10-3 and TRBJ2-5; D gene uncertain. The CDR3 is made up of 14 amino acids. Looked up from germline, CDR1 is ENHRY and CDR2 is SYGVKD. The V end was cut by 3 bases, the J end by 4 bases, with 12 bases between. CDR3 amino acids: CAISEVKSGETQYF. Here the CDR3 DNA reads TGTGCCATCAGTGAAGTCAAATCGGGAGAGACCCAGTACTTC.

Only a few counts were recorded for this clonotype. This sequence joins TRBV5-4 and TRBJ2-1; 10 positions match TRBD2. The germline V gene has CDR1 SGHNT and CDR2 YYREEE (reference sequence). J gave up 5 bases and V 2 bases, and 4 bases lay outside the gene matches. The CDR3 covers 15 residues. This chain's CDR3 is CASSFRLAGDNEQFF. The CDR3 DNA reads TGTGCCAGCAGCTTCCGGCTAGCGGGGGACAATGAGCAGTTCTTC.

The genes are TRBV3-1 and TRBJ2-2; 8 nucleotides align to TRBD1. Trimming cost V 5 bases and J 5 bases; bases outside gene matches: 10. The CDR3 length is 16 residues. Germline V gene lookup returns CDR1 LGHDT and CDR2 YNNKEL (reference sequence). The CDR3 sequence is CASSDSTGGWTGELFF. DNA of the CDR3: TGTGCCAGCAGCGACTCTACAGGGGGTTGGACCGGGGAGCTGTTTTTT. Together with reference TRBV3-1 and TRBJ2-2, the CDR3 gives the full variable domain: DTAVSQTPKYLVTQMGNDKSIKCEQNLGHDTMYWYKQDSKKFLKIMFSYNNKELIINETVPNRFSPKSPDKAHLNLHINSLELGDSAVYFCASSDSTGGWTGELFFGEGSRLTVL.

This clonotype was found a few times. The chain links TRBV20-1 to TRBJ1-5, with 9 bases matching TRBD1. V was clipped by 5 bases and J by 7 bases; unmatched bases: 9. Germline-derived CDR1 and CDR2 are DFQATT and SNEGSKA (reference sequence). This CDR3 contains 14 residues. CDR3 nucleotide sequence: TGCAGTGCTGGCCGACAGGGGGTAGAGCAGCCCCAGCATTTT. It codes for CSAGRQGVEQPQHF.

This clonotype was observed a few times. This rearrangement joins TRBV4-2 to TRBJ2-3; D is undetermined. The CDR3 extends over 13 amino acids. Per the germline V gene, CDR1 is LGHNA and CDR2 is YNFKEQ. V lost 0 bases and J lost 4, with 5 bases in between. The CDR3 region has the DNA TGTGCCAGCAGCCAAGATTTCCCAGATACGCAGTATTTT. This encodes CASSQDFPDTQYF.

There are a few counts of this clonotype. This chain joins TRBV7-3 and TRBJ2-5; TRBD2 matches 7 bases. With V trimmed by 4 bases and J by 4 bases, 9 bases remained unmatched. CDR3 size: 15 residues. From germline, CDR1 is SGHTA and CDR2 FQGTGA. The CDR3 sequence: CASSSRGDLGETQYF. As DNA, the CDR3 is TGTGCCAGCAGCTCCCGGGGGGATTTGGGAGAGACCCAGTACTTC.

This clonotype was recorded many times. The rearrangement uses TRBV7-8 and TRBJ2-7, with a tentative D call TRBD2 (6 bases). CDR1 and CDR2 from the germline V gene are SGHVS and FQNEAQ. With 4 bases removed from V and 8 bases from J, the gap between germline ends came to 18 bases. The CDR3 totals 14 residues. The CDR3 protein is CASSSLRGSCQQYF. The CDR3 nucleotides are TGTGCCAGCAGCTCCCTACGGGGGAGCTGCCAGCAGTACTTC. Full variable domain (outside the CDR3, taken from reference TRBV7-8 and TRBJ2-7): GAGVSQSPRYKVAKRGQDVALRCDPISGHVSLFWYQQALGQGPEFLTYFQNEAQLDKSGLPSDRFFAERPEGSVSTLKIQRTQQEDSAVYLCASSSLRGSCQQYFGPGTRLTVT.

The chain links TRBV20-1 to TRBJ2-1, with 13 positions matching TRBD2. The length of the CDR3 is 15 residues. Germline loops: CDR1 DFQATT, CDR2 SNEGSKA (reference sequence). J lost 6 bases, V lost 5 bases, and 7 bases had no gene match. The chain's CDR3 is CSAPQTSGGFNEQFF. CDR3 nucleotides: TGCAGTGCTCCCCAGACTAGCGGGGGGTTCAATGAGCAGTTCTTC.

The chain is built from TRBV20-1 and TRBJ1-5; unclear D gene. The germline gives CDR1 DFQATT, CDR2 SNEGSKA (reference sequence). Trimming stripped 4 bases from V and 6 bases from J, with 13 bases between. The CDR3 is made up of 13 amino acids. CDR3 amino acids: CSAMVGSGQPQHF. In DNA, the CDR3 is TGCAGTGCTATGGTCGGGTCGGGTCAGCCCCAGCATTTT.

This sequence joins TRBV4-2 and TRBJ1-5; D ambiguous. Germline V gene sequence: CDR1 LGHNA, CDR2 YNFKEQ. The CDR3 covers 15 residues. The V and J ends lost 0 bases and 5 bases respectively, with 11 bases between them. DNA of the CDR3: TGTGCCAGCAGCCAAGAAGAAACCGGGGATCAGCCCCAGCATTTT. It specifies CASSQEETGDQPQHF.

This clonotype was counted at least ten times. The chain is built from TRBV6-1 and TRBJ1-2, with D hard to call. The V and J ends lost 9 bases and 2 bases respectively, with 16 bases between them. Germline CDR1 reads MNHNS; CDR2 reads SASEGT. The CDR3 is made up of 14 amino acids. The DNA of the CDR3 is TGTGCCAGTACGGTGGCGAGGACCAACTATGGCTACACCTTC. This codes for CASTVARTNYGYTF.

The rearrangement links TRBV30 to TRBJ2-1; D uncertain. Deletions cut 2 bases from V and 4 bases from J, with 9 bases between. In germline, CDR1 is GTSNPN, CDR2 SVGIG (reference sequence). This CDR3 is 13 amino acids long. Written as DNA, the CDR3 is TGTGCCTGGAGTCATACAAATTACAATGAGCAGTTCTTC. Translation gives CAWSHTNYNEQFF.

This chain connects TRBV7-2 to TRBJ2-3; either TRBD1 or TRBD2 may fit D (6 bases each). CDR3 length: 16 residues. The V gene's germline CDR1 is SGHTA and CDR2 FQGNSA. Trimming removed 1 base from V and 4 bases from J, with 15 bases in between. DNA of the CDR3: TGTGCCAGCAGCTTAGGCCCGAGGGGGGCACCAGATACGCAGTATTTT. This codes for CASSLGPRGAPDTQYF.

Many counts were recorded for this clonotype. The chain recombines TRBV4-1 with TRBJ2-1; TRBD2 matches at 10 bases. Trimming removed 4 bases from V and 8 bases from J; junction bases left unmatched: 8. CDR1 MGHRA and CDR2 YSYEKL come from the germline V gene. This CDR3 region has 15 residues. The CDR3 spells CASSPERGGLYEQFF. Here the CDR3 DNA reads TGCGCCAGCAGCCCCGAGCGGGGGGGCCTCTATGAGCAGTTCTTC.

The rearrangement uses TRBV4-1 and TRBJ1-2; weak D call: TRBD1 (5 bases). Germline-derived CDR1 and CDR2 are MGHRA and YSYEKL. The CDR3 is 15 amino acids. Trimming took 3 bases from V and 7 from J, leaving 18 bases between them. This CDR3 is CASSQQIQGEFGYTF. CDR3 sequence (DNA): TGCGCCAGCAGCCAGCAAATCCAGGGTGAATTTGGCTACACCTTC.